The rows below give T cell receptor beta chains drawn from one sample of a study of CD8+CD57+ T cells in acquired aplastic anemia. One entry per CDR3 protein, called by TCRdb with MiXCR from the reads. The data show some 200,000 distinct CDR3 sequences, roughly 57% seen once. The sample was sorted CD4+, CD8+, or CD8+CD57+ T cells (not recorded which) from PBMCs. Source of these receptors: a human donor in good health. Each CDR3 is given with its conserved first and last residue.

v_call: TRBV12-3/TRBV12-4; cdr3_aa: CASRVGSGLYGYTF
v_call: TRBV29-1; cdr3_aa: CSVDRSGQRSTEAFF
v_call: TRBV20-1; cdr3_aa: CSGMYGTEAFF
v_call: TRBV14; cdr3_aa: CASTLRVRGGSSYEQYF
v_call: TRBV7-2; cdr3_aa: CASSASEGSPLHF
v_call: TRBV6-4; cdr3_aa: CASSDGVAGGIDEQFF
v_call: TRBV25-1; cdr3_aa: CASSPPFGQGSNSPLHF
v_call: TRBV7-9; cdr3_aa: CASGEGGGYTF
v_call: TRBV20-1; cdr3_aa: CSAKDRGAWYEQYF
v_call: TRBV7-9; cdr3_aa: CAGGLTVGNTEAFF
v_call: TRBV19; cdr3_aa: CASSSAAAPGTQYF
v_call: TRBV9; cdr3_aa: CASSPTVGGEETQYF
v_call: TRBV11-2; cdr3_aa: CASSLGSSGQPNEKLFF
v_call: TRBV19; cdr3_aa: CASSTTGAYEAFF
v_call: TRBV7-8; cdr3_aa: CASSPGLNTEAFF
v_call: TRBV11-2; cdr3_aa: CASPSEEGGYTF
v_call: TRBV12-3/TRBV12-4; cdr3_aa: CASSLGGNEKLFF
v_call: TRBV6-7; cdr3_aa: CATEGETQYF
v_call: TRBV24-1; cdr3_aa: CATSKLSPMETGELFF
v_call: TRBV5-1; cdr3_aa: CASSLSSGGTAFF
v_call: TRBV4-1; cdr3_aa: CASSDSTGEDGYTF
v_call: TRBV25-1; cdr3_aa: CASSKGNTEAFF
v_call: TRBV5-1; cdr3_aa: CASSFRESGNTIYF